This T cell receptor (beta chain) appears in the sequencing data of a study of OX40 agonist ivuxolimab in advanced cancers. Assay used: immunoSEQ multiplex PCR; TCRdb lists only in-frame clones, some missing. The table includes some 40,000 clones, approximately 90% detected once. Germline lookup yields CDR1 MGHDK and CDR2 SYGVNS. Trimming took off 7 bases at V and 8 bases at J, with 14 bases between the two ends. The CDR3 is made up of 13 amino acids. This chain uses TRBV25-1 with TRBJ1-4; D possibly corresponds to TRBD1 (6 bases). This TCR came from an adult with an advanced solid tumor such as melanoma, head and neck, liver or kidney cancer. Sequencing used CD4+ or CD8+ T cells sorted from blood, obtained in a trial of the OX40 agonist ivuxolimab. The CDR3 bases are TGTGCCAGCACCGGACAGTCCCTAGAAAAACTGTTTTTT. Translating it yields CASTGQSLEKLFF.